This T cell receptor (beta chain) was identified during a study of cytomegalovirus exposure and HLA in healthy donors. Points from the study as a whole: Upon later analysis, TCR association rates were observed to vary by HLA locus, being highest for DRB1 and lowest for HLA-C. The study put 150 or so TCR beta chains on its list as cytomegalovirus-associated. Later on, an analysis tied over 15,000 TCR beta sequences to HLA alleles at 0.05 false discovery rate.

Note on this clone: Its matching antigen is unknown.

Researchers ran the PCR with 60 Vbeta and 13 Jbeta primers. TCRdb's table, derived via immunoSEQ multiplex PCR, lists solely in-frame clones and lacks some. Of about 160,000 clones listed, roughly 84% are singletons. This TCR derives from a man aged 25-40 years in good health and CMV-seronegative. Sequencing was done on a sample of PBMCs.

CDR3 DNA: TGCGCCAGCAGCCAAGAATCCCCGGACAGGAGCTCCTACAATGAGCAGTTCTTC. Its protein product is CASSQESPDRSSYNEQFF. The gene calls are TRBV4-3 and TRBJ2-1, with 7 bases fitting TRBD1. V dropped 0 bases and J dropped 0; count of bases not matched to a gene: 8. CDR1 LGHNA and CDR2 YSLEER come from the germline V gene. The CDR3 spans 18 residues.